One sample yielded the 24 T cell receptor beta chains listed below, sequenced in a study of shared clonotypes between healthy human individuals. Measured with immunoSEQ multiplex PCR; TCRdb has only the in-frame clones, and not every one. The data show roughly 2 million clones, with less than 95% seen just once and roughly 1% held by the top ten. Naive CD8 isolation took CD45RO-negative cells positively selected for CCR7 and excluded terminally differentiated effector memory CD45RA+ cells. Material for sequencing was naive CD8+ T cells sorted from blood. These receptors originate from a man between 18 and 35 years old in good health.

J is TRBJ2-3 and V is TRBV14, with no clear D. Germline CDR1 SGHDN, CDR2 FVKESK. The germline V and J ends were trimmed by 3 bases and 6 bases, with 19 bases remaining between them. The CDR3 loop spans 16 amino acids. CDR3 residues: CASSQGILLGLDTQYF. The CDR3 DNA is TGTGCCAGCAGCCAGGGAATCCTCCTTGGGTTGGATACGCAGTATTTT.

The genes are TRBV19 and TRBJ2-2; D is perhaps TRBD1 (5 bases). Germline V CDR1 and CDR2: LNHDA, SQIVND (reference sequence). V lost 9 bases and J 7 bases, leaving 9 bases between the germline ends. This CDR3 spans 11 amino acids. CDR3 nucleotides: TGTGCCAGCTTTACAGGCGGGGAGCTGTTTTTT. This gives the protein CASFTGGELFF.

Here the CDR3 DNA reads TGTGCCAGCAGCTTCCGGACAGCTGCCTCCTACGAGCAGTACTTC. Amino acids: CASSFRTAASYEQYF. V usage is TRBV7-2 and J usage is TRBJ2-7; D is possibly TRBD1 (6 bases). Germline V gene data show CDR1 as SGHTA and CDR2 as FQGNSA. Trimming cost V 3 bases and J 0 bases, with 12 bases left between them. The CDR3 has 15 amino acids. Supplemented by reference TRBV7-2 and TRBJ2-7, the full variable domain reads GAGVSQSPSNKVTEKGKDVELRCDPISGHTALYWYRQSLGQGLEFLIYFQGNSAPDKSGLPSDRFSAERTGGSVSTLTIQRTQQEDSAVYLCASSFRTAASYEQYFGPGTRLTVT.

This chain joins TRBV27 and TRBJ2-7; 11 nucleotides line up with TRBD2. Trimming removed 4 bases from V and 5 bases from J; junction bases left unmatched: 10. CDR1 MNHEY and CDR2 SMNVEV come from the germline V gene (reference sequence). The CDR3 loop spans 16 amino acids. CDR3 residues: CASSSTVAGGGHEQYF. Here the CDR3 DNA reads TGTGCCAGCAGTTCCACCGTAGCGGGAGGGGGACACGAGCAGTACTTC.

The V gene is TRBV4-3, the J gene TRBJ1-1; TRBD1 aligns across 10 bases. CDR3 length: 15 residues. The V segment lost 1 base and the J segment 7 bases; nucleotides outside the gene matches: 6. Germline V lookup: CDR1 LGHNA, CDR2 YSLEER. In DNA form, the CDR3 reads TGCGCCAGCAGCCAAGTCCGGGACAGGGGCGATGAAGCTTTCTTT. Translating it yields CASSQVRDRGDEAFF.

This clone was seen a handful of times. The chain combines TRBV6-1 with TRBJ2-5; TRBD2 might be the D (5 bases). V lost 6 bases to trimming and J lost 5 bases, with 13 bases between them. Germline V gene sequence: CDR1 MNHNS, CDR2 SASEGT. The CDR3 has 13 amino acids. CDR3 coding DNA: TGTGCCAGCAGGAGGGTGGGTTGGGAGACCCAGTACTTC. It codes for CASRRVGWETQYF.

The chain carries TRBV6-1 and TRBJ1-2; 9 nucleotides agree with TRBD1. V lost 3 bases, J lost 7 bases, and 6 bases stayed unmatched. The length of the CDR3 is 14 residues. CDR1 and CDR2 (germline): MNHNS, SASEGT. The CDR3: CASSEPGTGLGYTF. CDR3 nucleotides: TGTGCCAGCAGTGAGCCCGGGACAGGGCTTGGCTACACCTTC.

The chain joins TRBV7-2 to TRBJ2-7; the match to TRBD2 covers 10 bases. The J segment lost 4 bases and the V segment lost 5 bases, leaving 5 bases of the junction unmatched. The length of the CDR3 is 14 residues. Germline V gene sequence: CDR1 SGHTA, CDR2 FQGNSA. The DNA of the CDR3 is TGTGCCAGCAGCCCAACTAGCGGGATGTACGAGCAGTACTTC. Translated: CASSPTSGMYEQYF.

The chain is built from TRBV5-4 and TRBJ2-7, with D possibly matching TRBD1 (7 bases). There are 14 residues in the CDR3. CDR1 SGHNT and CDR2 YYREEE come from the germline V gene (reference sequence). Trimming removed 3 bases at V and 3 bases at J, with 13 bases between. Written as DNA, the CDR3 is TGTGCCAGCAGCTGGGGGGACAGACTCTACGAGCAGTACTTC. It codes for CASSWGDRLYEQYF.

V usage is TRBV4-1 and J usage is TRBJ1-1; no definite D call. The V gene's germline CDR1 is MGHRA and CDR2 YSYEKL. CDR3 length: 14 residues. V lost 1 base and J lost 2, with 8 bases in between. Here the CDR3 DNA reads TGCGCCAGCAGCCAAGGGACCGATAACACTGAAGCTTTCTTT. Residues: CASSQGTDNTEAFF.

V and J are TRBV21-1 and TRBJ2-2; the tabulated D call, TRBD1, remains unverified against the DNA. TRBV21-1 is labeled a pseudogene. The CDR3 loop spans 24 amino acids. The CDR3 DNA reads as TGTGCCAGCAGCACAAAAAATTACAGTGGGCAGGGGGACAAAAGGAGACCGAACACCGGGGAGCTGTTTTTT. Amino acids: CASSTKNYSGQGDKRRPNTGELFF.

The CDR3 here is CASSYTKTGDIIQYF. CDR3 in DNA: TGTGCCAGCAGTTACACCAAGACAGGGGATATCATTCAGTACTTC. The gene calls are TRBV6-6 and TRBJ2-4; 8 positions agree with TRBD1. Per germline, CDR1 MNHNY and CDR2 SVGAGI (reference sequence). The CDR3 has 15 residues. Germline trimming cut 2 bases from V and 9 bases from J; bases unmatched to any gene: 9.

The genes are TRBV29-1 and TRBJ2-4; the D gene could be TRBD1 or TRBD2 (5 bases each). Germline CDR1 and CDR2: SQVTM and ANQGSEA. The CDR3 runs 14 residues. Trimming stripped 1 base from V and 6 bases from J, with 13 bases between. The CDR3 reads CSVEGGAEGNIQYF. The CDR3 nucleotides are TGCAGCGTTGAAGGAGGGGCAGAAGGAAACATTCAGTACTTC.

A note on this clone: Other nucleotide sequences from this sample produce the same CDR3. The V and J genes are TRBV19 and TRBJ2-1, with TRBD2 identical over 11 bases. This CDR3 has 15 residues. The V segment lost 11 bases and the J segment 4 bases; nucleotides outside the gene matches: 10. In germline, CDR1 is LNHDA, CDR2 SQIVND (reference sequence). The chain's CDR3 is CASSPGTSGYNEQFF. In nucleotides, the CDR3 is TGTGCCTCCAGTCCCGGGACTAGCGGATACAATGAGCAGTTCTTC.

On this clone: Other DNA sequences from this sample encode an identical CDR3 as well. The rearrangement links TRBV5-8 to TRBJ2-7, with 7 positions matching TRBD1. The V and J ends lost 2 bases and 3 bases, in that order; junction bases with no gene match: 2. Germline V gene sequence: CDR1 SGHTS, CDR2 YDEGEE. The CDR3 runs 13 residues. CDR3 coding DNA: TGTGCCAGCAGCTTACAGGGGAGCTACGAGCAGTACTTC. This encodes CASSLQGSYEQYF.

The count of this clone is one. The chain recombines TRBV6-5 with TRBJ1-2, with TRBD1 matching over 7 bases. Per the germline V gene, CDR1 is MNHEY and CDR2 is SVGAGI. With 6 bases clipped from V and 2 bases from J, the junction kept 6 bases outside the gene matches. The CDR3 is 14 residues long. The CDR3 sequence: CASSPLQGNYGYTF. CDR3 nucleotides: TGTGCCAGCAGCCCTCTACAGGGGAACTATGGCTACACCTTC.

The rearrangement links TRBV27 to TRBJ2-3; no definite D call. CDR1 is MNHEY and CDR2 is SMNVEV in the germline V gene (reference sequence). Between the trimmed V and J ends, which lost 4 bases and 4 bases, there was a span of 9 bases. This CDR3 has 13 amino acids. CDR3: CASSYGLADTQYF. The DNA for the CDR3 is TGTGCCAGCAGTTACGGTCTAGCAGATACGCAGTATTTT.

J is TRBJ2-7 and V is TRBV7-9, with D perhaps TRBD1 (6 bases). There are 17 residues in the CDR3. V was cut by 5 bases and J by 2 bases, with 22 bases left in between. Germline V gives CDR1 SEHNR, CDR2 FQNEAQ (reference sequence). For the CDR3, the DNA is TGTGCCAGCAGCCCTAGAGGGGGTACCGGGAAACCCTACGAGCAGTACTTC. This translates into CASSPRGGTGKPYEQYF.

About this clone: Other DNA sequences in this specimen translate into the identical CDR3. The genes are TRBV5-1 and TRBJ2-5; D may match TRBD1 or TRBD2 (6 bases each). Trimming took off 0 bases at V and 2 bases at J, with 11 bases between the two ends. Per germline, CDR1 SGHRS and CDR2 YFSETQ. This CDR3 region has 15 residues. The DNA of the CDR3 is TGCGCCAGCAGCTTGGAAGGGGGGTTTCAAGAGACCCAGTACTTC. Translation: CASSLEGGFQETQYF.

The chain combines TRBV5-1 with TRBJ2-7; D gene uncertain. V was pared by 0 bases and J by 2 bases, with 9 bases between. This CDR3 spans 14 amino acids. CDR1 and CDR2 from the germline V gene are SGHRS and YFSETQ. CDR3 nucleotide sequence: TGCGCCAGCAGCTTGGGGCCAGCGACCTACGAGCAGTACTTC. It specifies CASSLGPATYEQYF.

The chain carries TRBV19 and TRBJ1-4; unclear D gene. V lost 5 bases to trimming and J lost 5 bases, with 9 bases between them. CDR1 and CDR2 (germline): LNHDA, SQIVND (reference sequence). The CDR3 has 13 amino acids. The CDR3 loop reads CASSPAMNEKLFF. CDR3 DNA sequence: TGTGCCAGTAGTCCAGCGATGAATGAAAAACTGTTTTTT.

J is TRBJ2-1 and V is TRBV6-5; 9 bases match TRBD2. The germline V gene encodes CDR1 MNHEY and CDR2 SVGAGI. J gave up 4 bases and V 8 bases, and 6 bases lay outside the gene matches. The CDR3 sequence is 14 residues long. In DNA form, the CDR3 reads TGTGCCAGCGGCAGACTAGCGGAATACAATGAGCAGTTCTTC. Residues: CASGRLAEYNEQFF.

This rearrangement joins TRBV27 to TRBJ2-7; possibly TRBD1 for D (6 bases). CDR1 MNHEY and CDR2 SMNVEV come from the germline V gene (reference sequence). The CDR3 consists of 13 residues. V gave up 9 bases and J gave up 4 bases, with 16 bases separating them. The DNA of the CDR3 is TGTGCCAGTCACCCCGGGACACCTTACGAGCAGTACTTC. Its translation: CASHPGTPYEQYF.

Written as DNA, the CDR3 is TGCGCCAGCAGCCAAGTAGTGGATCCTCTTATCTATGGCTACACCTTC. Its translation: CASSQVVDPLIYGYTF. The chain has TRBV4-1 and TRBJ1-2, with D hard to call. Per germline, CDR1 MGHRA and CDR2 YSYEKL. This CDR3 is built from 16 residues. V was cut by 1 base and J by 4 bases, with 16 bases left in between.